This T cell receptor beta chain was retrieved from a study of cytomegalovirus exposure and HLA in healthy donors. Study at large: Among around 400 genotyped donors, more than 65% fell in the Caucasian-associated ancestry cluster. Study outcomes and limitations: Within a later analysis, the majority of CMV-associated TCR beta chains appeared HLA-restricted. A few V segments could not be told apart, such as TRBV6-2 and TRBV6-3, and were left out.

The PCR had 60 Vbeta and 13 Jbeta primers. TCRdb's copy holds only in-frame clones and misses some; the assay was immunoSEQ multiplex PCR. Its table lists 100,000 to 150,000 clones. On this clone itself: Its antigen is unknown.

Per the germline V gene, CDR1 is SGHNT and CDR2 is YYREEE (reference sequence). The CDR3 contains 16 residues. V was clipped by 4 bases and J by 3 bases; unmatched bases: 4. This TCR was sampled from a woman between 35 and 50 years old in good health and CMV-seropositive. This chain uses TRBV5-4 with TRBJ2-1, with 13 bases that match TRBD2. Sequenced sample: PBMCs. CDR3 DNA: TGTGCCAGCAGCCCCGGACTAGCGGGAGTCTACAATGAGCAGTTCTTC. Its translation is CASSPGLAGVYNEQFF.